A selection of T cell receptor beta chains follows, all from one sample in a study of T cell responses to AZD1222 COVID-19 vaccine. Measured with immunoSEQ multiplex PCR; TCRdb has only the in-frame clones, and not every one. Here the sample spans over 85,000 clones, around nine tenths being singletons. The sample in question was peripheral blood, obtained 28 days after the second AZD1222 dose. Every receptor here comes from an adult who received the AZD1222 COVID-19 vaccine. Each CDR3 is given without its conserved first and last residue.

13,TRBV30,TRBJ1-5,AWSEGDYSNQPQH
13,TRBV3-1/TRBV3-2,TRBJ2-2,ASSPPRVGTGELF
13,TRBV7-9,TRBJ2-3,ASSLGSGGSDTQY
13,TRBV9,TRBJ2-7,ASSLGTTPLDEQY
11,TRBV18,TRBJ1-1,ASSPQLNTEAF
16,TRBV25-1,TRBJ2-1,ASTYPGTSLERGNEQF
15,TRBV15,TRBJ2-7,ATSRDQGIRNSYEQY
12,TRBV27,TRBJ1-2,ASSLSGGADYVT
10,TRBV5-1,TRBJ2-3,ASSPSTDTQY
15,TRBV19,TRBJ2-7,ASSRFLSGQGFFEQY
11,TRBV18,TRBJ1-1,ASSYDRGTEAF
13,TRBV5-4,TRBJ1-1,ASSSSGGWNTEAF
14,TRBV7-8,TRBJ2-5,ASSSTRSQGDETQY
12,TRBV10-3,TRBJ2-1,ATNGLAGIDEQF
12,TRBV5-4,TRBJ2-7,ASSLAGVRYEQY
12,TRBV10-1,TRBJ2-3,ASRGDRGGDTQY
13,TRBV5-4,TRBJ2-3,ASSLREDRTDTQY
11,TRBV6-5,TRBJ1-2,ASRTGHRGRYT
11,TRBV18,TRBJ1-1,ASSSGTDTEAF
10,TRBV6-2/TRBV6-3,TRBJ2-2,ASSHGLGELF
12,TRBV19,TRBJ2-5,ASRRGGPTETQY
13,TRBV5-8,TRBJ2-2,ASRWGLAGNGELF
10,TRBV19,TRBJ2-7,ASSTQNYEQY
11,TRBV11-3,TRBJ2-7,ASSLDVGKEQY
14,TRBV3-1/TRBV3-2,TRBJ1-2,ASSQDLDGGGRGYT
12,TRBV10-1,TRBJ1-3,APQRGTDGNTIY
12,TRBV28,TRBJ2-7,ASVPAGGPYEQY
12,TRBV28,TRBJ2-7,ASSFLRRGYEQY
12,TRBV6-6,TRBJ2-7,ASSYSIMRDEQY
11,TRBV5-1,TRBJ1-4,ASSWDSNEKLF
13,TRBV27,TRBJ2-3,ASSLQDPSTDTQY
9,TRBV10-2,TRBJ2-7,ASSRSYEQY
12,TRBV6-5,TRBJ1-1,ASSHNRKNTEAF
15,TRBV28,TRBJ1-5,ASSLWDIRNSNQPQH
12,TRBV18,TRBJ2-5,ASSPDGSQETQY
12,TRBV5-1,TRBJ1-5,ASSLRGPNQPQH
11,TRBV18,TRBJ1-1,ASSPPSRGEAF
11,TRBV5-1,TRBJ2-2,ASSLVGTGELF
14,TRBV10-1,TRBJ2-4,ASSEEPSLAKNIQY
12,TRBV7-7,TRBJ2-7,ASSLGQGHYEQY
11,TRBV24-1,TRBJ1-2,ATSDRGLGGYT
13,TRBV7-3,TRBJ2-3,ASSLAGGSPDTQY
10,TRBV30,TRBJ1-1,AWSPMNTEAF
11,TRBV30,TRBJ1-5,AWAPGRDQPQH
14,TRBV4-2,TRBJ2-2,ASSNSGTSDTGELF
13,TRBV27,TRBJ2-7,ASSWSGTGSYEQY
13,TRBV5-4,TRBJ2-7,ASSLTGLAAHEQY
12,TRBV5-1,TRBJ1-1,ASSAGGWGTEAF
11,TRBV27,TRBJ2-3,ASSLRSTDTQY
11,TRBV5-4,TRBJ1-3,ASSAQGANTIY
13,TRBV5-4,TRBJ1-1,ASSLQGLARTEAF
19,TRBV19,TRBJ2-7,ASSATDRGLAGGPGSYEQY
11,TRBV30,TRBJ2-7,AWALGSAYEQY
17,TRBV4-1,TRBJ1-6,ASSQESGVPGQVTTPLH
13,TRBV6-4,TRBJ2-1,ASSDLSGSYNEQF
15,TRBV7-2,TRBJ2-3,ASSIITGRGGLDTQY
15,TRBV27,TRBJ2-7,ASSLLAGGPTNYEQY
12,TRBV11-3,TRBJ2-2,ASSRRANTGELF
13,TRBV7-9,TRBJ2-1,ASSFRDRVYNEQF
11,TRBV3-1/TRBV3-2,TRBJ2-1,ASSQGGVNEQF